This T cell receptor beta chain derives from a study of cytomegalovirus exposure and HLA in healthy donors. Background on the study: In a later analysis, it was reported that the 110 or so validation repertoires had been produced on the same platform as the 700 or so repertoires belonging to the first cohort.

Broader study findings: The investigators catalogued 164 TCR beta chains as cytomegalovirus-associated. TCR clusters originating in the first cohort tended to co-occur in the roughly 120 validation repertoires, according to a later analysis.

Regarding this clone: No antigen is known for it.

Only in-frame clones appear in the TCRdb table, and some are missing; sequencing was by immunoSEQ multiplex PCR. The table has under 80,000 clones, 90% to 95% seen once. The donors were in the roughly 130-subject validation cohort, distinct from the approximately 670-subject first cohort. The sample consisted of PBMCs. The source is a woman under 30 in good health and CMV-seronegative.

CDR3 in DNA: TGTGCCAGCTACCGGGACAGCAACTATGGCTACACCTTC. Its translation is CASYRDSNYGYTF. The chain has TRBV6-5 and TRBJ1-2; TRBD1 matches at 7 bases. Germline CDR1 MNHEY, CDR2 SVGAGI. The CDR3 extends over 13 amino acids. V lost 8 bases to trimming and J lost 2 bases; unmatched junction nucleotides: 5.